This entry concerns a single T cell receptor (beta chain). This sample is drawn from a study of blood T cell repertoires in COVID-19. Across the study: The cDNA or gDNA used as material had been derived from T cells, B-cell-depleted T cells, or PBMCs.

V lost 5 bases, J lost 3 bases, and 11 bases lay in between. This CDR3 has 13 residues. Germline lookup yields CDR1 SGHTA and CDR2 FQGNSA. Per the original methods: From reference gene primer amplification, estimates of nucleated cell counts were derived. Produced via immunoSEQ multiplex PCR; TCRdb's table is partial and in-frame only. For V, J and clone size, that table is used; D and trimming come from the DNA. The sample lists about 120,000 clones, around nine tenths occurring once. The receptor was derived from a woman of 80 years or more with acute or convalescent COVID-19. Sequences were obtained from peripheral blood. This rearrangement joins TRBV7-2 to TRBJ2-7; the D gene is possibly TRBD2 (5 bases). The CDR3 loop is CASSRGYYYEQYF. DNA of the CDR3: TGTGCCAGCAGCCGCGGGTATTACTACGAGCAGTACTTC. Full variable domain (outside the CDR3, taken from reference TRBV7-2 and TRBJ2-7): GAGVSQSPSNKVTEKGKDVELRCDPISGHTALYWYRQSLGQGLEFLIYFQGNSAPDKSGLPSDRFSAERTGGSVSTLTIQRTQQEDSAVYLCASSRGYYYEQYFGPGTRLTVT.